The rows below give T cell receptor beta chains drawn from one sample of a study of spatial heterogeneity in lung cancer. TCRdb redid the calling of the 5' RACE reads with MiXCR, one entry per CDR3 protein. The sample lists 95,000 or so distinct CDR3 sequences; approximately 8.2% were seen once. Sequences were derived from PBMCs, sampled at surgery. Receptors were obtained from a male donor with early-stage non-small cell lung cancer. The CDR3 runs from the conserved cysteine through the conserved F or W. The order of the fields is V gene, clone size, J gene, D gene, CDR3 protein, CDR3 DNA. A D gene is named only where the DNA matches it firmly. Clone size is given for some rows only: seen once, a few or many times, or a class if the clone is expanded.

TRBV20-1,NA,TRBJ2-5,NA,CSATGIGYQETQYF,TGCAGTGCTACGGGCATTGGGTACCAAGAGACCCAGTACTTC
TRBV29-1,many,TRBJ2-6,NA,CSVAPSGANVLTF,TGCAGCGTTGCTCCCTCTGGGGCCAACGTCCTGACTTTC
TRBV28,NA,TRBJ2-7,NA,CASSGLVWETSYEQYF,TGTGCCAGCAGTGGATTAGTCTGGGAAACCTCCTACGAGCAGTACTTC
TRBV20-1,many,TRBJ2-2,NA,CSARGGGTGELFF,TGCAGTGCTAGAGGGGGAGGCACCGGGGAGCTGTTTTTT
TRBV24-1,many,TRBJ2-7,NA,CATSPGETYEQYF,TGTGCCACCAGCCCAGGGGAGACCTACGAGCAGTACTTC
TRBV19,many,TRBJ1-1,NA,CASSISFRGGEPITEAFF,TGTGCCAGTAGTATAAGTTTCCGTGGAGGCGAACCCATCACTGAAGCTTTCTTT
TRBV29-1,few,TRBJ2-3,TRBD1,CSVEDRGPDTQYF,TGCAGCGTTGAGGACAGGGGCCCAGATACGCAGTATTTT
TRBV7-7,many,TRBJ2-2,NA,CASSSSGWGTGELFF,TGTGCCAGCAGCTCGTCCGGGTGGGGCACCGGGGAGCTGTTTTTT
TRBV20-1,NA,TRBJ2-3,TRBD2,CSASDSGTGDTQYF,TGCAGTGCTAGTGATAGCGGGACTGGAGATACGCAGTATTTT
TRBV7-2,NA,TRBJ1-2,NA,CASSTPWNGDGYTF,TGTGCCAGCAGCACGCCCTGGAACGGAGATGGCTACACCTTC
TRBV20-1,many,TRBJ2-3,TRBD2,CSAPTKILAGSTDTQYF,TGCAGTGCTCCGACAAAAATACTAGCGGGGAGCACAGATACGCAGTATTTT
TRBV4-1,few,TRBJ2-7,NA,CASSQDWGVSNYEQYF,TGCGCCAGCAGCCAAGATTGGGGGGTGTCTAACTACGAGCAGTACTTC
TRBV29-1,few,TRBJ1-2,NA,CSVEDWGRAYGYTF,TGCAGCGTTGAAGATTGGGGCAGGGCTTATGGCTACACCTTC
TRBV11-2,few,TRBJ2-5,TRBD2,CASWSGGAETQYF,TGTGCCAGCTGGAGCGGGGGGGCGGAGACCCAGTACTTC
TRBV7-8,few,TRBJ2-5,NA,CASTRTVSPETQYF,TGTGCCAGCACGCGGACAGTCTCCCCAGAGACCCAGTACTTC
TRBV4-3,few,TRBJ1-1,NA,CASSPLASLNTEAFF,TGCGCCAGCAGCCCCCTCGCCAGCCTGAACACTGAAGCTTTCTTT
TRBV5-6,many,TRBJ2-2,TRBD1,CASSLEGQANTGELFF,TGTGCCAGCAGCTTAGAGGGACAGGCGAACACCGGGGAGCTGTTTTTT
TRBV7-2,NA,TRBJ1-5,TRBD1,CASSLGISQGASNQPQHF,TGTGCCAGCAGCTTAGGCATCTCACAGGGGGCAAGCAATCAGCCCCAGCATTTT
TRBV7-9,NA,TRBJ2-1,TRBD2,CASSLLAGDGGSYNEQFF,TGTGCCAGCAGCTTGCTAGCGGGAGATGGAGGATCCTACAATGAGCAGTTCTTC
TRBV4-2,NA,TRBJ2-5,TRBD2,CASSQGLAGGQPTQYF,TGTGCCAGCAGCCAAGGACTAGCGGGGGGGCAGCCGACCCAGTACTTC
TRBV12-5,many,TRBJ2-1,TRBD1,CASGTGTGGSYNEQFF,TGTGCTAGTGGTACGGGGACAGGGGGCTCCTACAATGAGCAGTTCTTC
TRBV9,many,TRBJ2-2,NA,CASSDRVQTGELFF,TGTGCCAGCAGCGACCGGGTCCAAACCGGGGAGCTGTTTTTT
TRBV9,few,TRBJ1-2,NA,CASSVASDGYTF,TGTGCCAGCAGCGTAGCCAGTGACGGCTACACCTTC
TRBV5-6,few,TRBJ2-3,NA,CASSFKWGGTDTQYF,TGTGCCAGCAGCTTTAAGTGGGGGGGCACAGATACGCAGTATTTT
TRBV4-3,few,TRBJ1-5,NA,CASSQDSQHSNQPQHF,TGCGCCAGCAGCCAAGATTCCCAGCATAGCAATCAGCCCCAGCATTTT
TRBV5-4,few,TRBJ2-5,NA,CASSSRTKETQYF,TGTGCCAGCAGCTCTCGGACGAAAGAGACCCAGTACTTC
TRBV28,many,TRBJ2-3,TRBD1,CASSLHSPGQNTQYF,TGTGCCAGCAGTCTCCACTCCCCGGGACAGAATACGCAGTATTTT
TRBV20-1,few,TRBJ2-7,NA,CSAPDRYYEQYF,TGCAGTGCTCCGGACAGATACTACGAGCAGTACTTC
TRBV20-1,NA,TRBJ2-1,TRBD2,CSARWLAGSYNEQFF,TGCAGTGCTAGGTGGCTAGCGGGGTCCTACAATGAGCAGTTCTTC
TRBV20-1,many,TRBJ1-1,NA,CSAKRGRETEAFF,TGCAGTGCAAAAAGGGGCAGGGAAACTGAAGCTTTCTTT
TRBV20-1,few,TRBJ2-7,TRBD1,CSATKDRGDEQYF,TGCAGTGCTACCAAGGACAGGGGTGACGAGCAGTACTTC
TRBV19,many,TRBJ2-2,NA,CASRPGRLAGELFF,TGTGCCAGTCGGCCGGGACGTTTGGCCGGGGAGCTGTTTTTT
TRBV5-6,NA,TRBJ2-7,NA,CASSRGMPNEQYF,TGTGCCAGCAGCCGAGGGATGCCAAACGAGCAGTACTTC
TRBV20-1,many,TRBJ1-1,TRBD1,CSALRQGVNTEAFF,TGCAGTGCTCTTCGACAGGGGGTGAACACTGAAGCTTTCTTT
TRBV20-1,few,TRBJ2-7,NA,CSASGNGPTYEQYF,TGCAGTGCTAGCGGAAACGGACCAACCTACGAGCAGTACTTC
TRBV5-1,many,TRBJ1-1,NA,CASSPDWGRNTEAFF,TGCGCCAGCAGCCCAGACTGGGGACGGAACACTGAAGCTTTCTTT
TRBV5-5,many,TRBJ1-5,TRBD1,CASSAKGQGQGQPQHF,TGTGCCAGCAGCGCCAAGGGACAGGGGCAGGGACAGCCCCAGCATTTT
TRBV2,few,TRBJ2-7,TRBD2,CASSVGRGVAYEQYF,TGTGCCAGCAGTGTAGGGCGGGGGGTAGCCTACGAGCAGTACTTC
TRBV28,many,TRBJ2-4,TRBD2,CASSSGGRDIQYF,TGTGCCAGCAGTTCTGGCGGGAGGGACATTCAGTACTTC
TRBV5-1,NA,TRBJ2-5,TRBD1,CASSTPRDRGRETQYF,TGCGCCAGCAGCACCCCCCGGGACAGGGGAAGGGAGACCCAGTACTTC
TRBV5-1,NA,TRBJ1-2,TRBD1,CASSLRGGDYGYTF,TGCGCCAGCAGCTTAAGAGGGGGCGACTATGGCTACACCTTC
TRBV5-6,many,TRBJ1-1,NA,CASSYTWAGPQEAFF,TGTGCCAGCAGCTATACTTGGGCGGGCCCACAAGAAGCTTTCTTT
TRBV28,few,TRBJ2-1,NA,CASSSSSAGLNEQFF,TGTGCCAGCAGTTCTTCTTCAGCGGGCCTCAATGAGCAGTTCTTC
TRBV19,many,TRBJ2-3,NA,CASSTETDTQYF,TGTGCCAGTAGTACGGAGACAGATACGCAGTATTTT
TRBV20-1,NA,TRBJ2-1,TRBD2,CSARGASGRNSDEQFF,TGCAGTGCTAGAGGGGCTAGCGGGAGGAATAGCGATGAGCAGTTCTTC
TRBV28,many,TRBJ1-1,NA,CASSLLGYTEAFF,TGTGCCAGCAGTTTACTGGGGTACACTGAAGCTTTCTTT
TRBV10-3,NA,TRBJ1-2,NA,CAISKADFFYGYTF,TGTGCCATCAGTAAAGCCGATTTCTTCTATGGCTACACCTTC
TRBV5-4,once,TRBJ2-1,NA,CASSLEVSDEQFF,TGTGCCAGCAGCTTGGAGGTCTCGGATGAGCAGTTCTTC